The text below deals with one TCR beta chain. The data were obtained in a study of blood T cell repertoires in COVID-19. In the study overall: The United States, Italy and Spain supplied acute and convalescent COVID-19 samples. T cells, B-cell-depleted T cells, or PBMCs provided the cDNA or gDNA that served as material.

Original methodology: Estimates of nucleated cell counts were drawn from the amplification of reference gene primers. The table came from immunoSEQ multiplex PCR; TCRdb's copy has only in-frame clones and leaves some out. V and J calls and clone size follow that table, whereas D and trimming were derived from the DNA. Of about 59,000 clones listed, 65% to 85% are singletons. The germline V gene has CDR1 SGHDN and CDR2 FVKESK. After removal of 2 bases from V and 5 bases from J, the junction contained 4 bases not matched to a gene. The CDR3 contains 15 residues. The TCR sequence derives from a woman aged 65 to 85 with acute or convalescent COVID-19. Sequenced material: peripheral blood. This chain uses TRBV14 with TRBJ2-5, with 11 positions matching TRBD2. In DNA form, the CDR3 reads TGTGCCAGCAGCCAAAGGTCTAGCGGGGGGGAGACCCAGTACTTC. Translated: CASSQRSSGGETQYF.